This T cell receptor (beta chain) comes out of a study of cytomegalovirus exposure and HLA in healthy donors (dated by TCRdb to about 2017). Concerning the study at large: An earlier analysis of roughly 500 of the donors reported about 290 Gb of sequence data and about 100 million unique TCR beta sequences from around 200 million T cells. The T cell repertoires of 666 subjects were profiled by immunosequencing and related to cytomegalovirus serostatus. To predict cytomegalovirus infection status, the study brought together high-throughput TCR immunosequencing, statistical association of individual TCRs with disease status, and machine learning. A later analysis re-analyzed previously published TCR beta repertoires from about 730 donors and added high-resolution HLA genotyping to study TCR occurrence patterns. Of the roughly 400 genotyped donors, 65% to 90% fell in the genetic ancestry cluster associated with self-reported Caucasian donors. Every discovery cohort repertoire had been produced on one sequencing platform. In addition to the first cohort of roughly 670 subjects, a separate validation cohort of 120 different subjects was used. On average, around 230,000 unique TCR beta nucleotide sequences were sequenced per donor among 300 to 500 genotyped donors of the cohort, with roughly 20% of those sequences being non-productive. A later genetic analysis used genome-wide SNP genotypes for about 65% of the roughly 670 donors, treating that subset as a discovery cohort. Because of strong linkage in the cohort, roughly five DR-DQ haplotypes were treated as single units for association and clustering. Both class I and class II loci were covered by HLA typing, at four-digit resolution. In an earlier analysis of roughly 600 of the donors, high-throughput TCR beta sequencing was used to judge whether each TCR beta V gene segment behaved as functional or pseudogenic. The later analysis used no new phenotypic data to find candidate immune exposures, relying instead on TCR beta sequences and their occurrence across donors. Typing coverage varied by locus: roughly 620-630 donors for A, B, C, DRB1 and DQB1; roughly 520 for DQA1; approximately 610 for DPA1; 400 to 480 for DPB1. An early release that covered fewer than 750 HLA-typed donors contained approximately 290 gigabases of sequencing data and some 87 million unique TCR sequences. The study aimed to test whether cataloging public T cell receptors could reveal signatures of past pathogen exposure. Donor age, sex, ethnicity and CMV serostatus were compiled together with the repertoire data. Study-level results and caveats: A later analysis found that most CMV-associated TCR beta chains appeared HLA-restricted, with HLA associations seemingly driven largely by CMV exposure. Specific HLA alleles were associated with 16,951 TCR beta sequences at a false discovery rate of 0.05 in a later analysis. Strong co-occurrence of HLA alleles, especially DR and DQ, made assigning TCR associations to individual alleles difficult. The only immune exposure information available for the cohort was CMV serostatus. The 87-base-pair reads could not distinguish some IMGT-functional V segments, including TRBV6-2 and TRBV6-3, so those segments were excluded. In a later analysis, several top co-occurrence clusters were reported to appear linked to parvovirus B19, influenza, CMV and Epstein-Barr virus. A later analysis found that TCR association rates varied across HLA loci, with DRB1 alleles showing the most associated TCRs and HLA-C alleles the fewest. A further reported finding was that TCR beta sequences accurately predicted the HLA-A and HLA-B alleles for most subjects in the first cohort. V-gene and J-gene trimming of TCR beta chains was associated with a missense DCLRE1C variant in a later genetic analysis, and the association was replicated in an independent cohort. In an earlier analysis of fewer than 700 of the donors, most TCR beta V segments appeared in productive rearrangements about 87% or about 30% of the time, broadly matching IMGT annotations. The earlier analysis of some 540 of the donors excluded about 16 rarely observed V segments, including chromosome 9 orphons, because counts were too low. Compared with equally common non-associated chains, HLA-associated TCR beta chains in a later analysis were more clonally expanded and had lower generation probabilities. Across donors, most TCR sequences were observed very rarely, whereas some public TCRs were present in many individuals. Only TCR beta chains were sequenced in this cohort, and the absence of alpha or paired-chain data limited detectable features. Roughly uniform sequencing depth across donors was assumed in presence/absence analyses, although this assumption may not hold. The study gave a list of 150 to 200 TCR beta chains associated with cytomegalovirus. Three of the identified cytomegalovirus-associated TCR beta chains were confirmed in vitro to be specific for cytomegalovirus antigens. The classifier was reported to diagnose cytomegalovirus status with high specificity and sensitivity in both the original and validation cohorts. A group of highly shared sequence variants was considered likely to be a technical artifact of the sequencing pipeline. It was suggested by the authors that the approach could potentially be generalized to other disease states and immunological phenotypes. Because HLA typing was unavailable for some donors at each locus, only the typed subset was used in association tests. In a later genetic analysis, fewer N-insertions in productive TCRs were reported among donors in an Asian-associated ancestry cluster than the roughly 640-donor mean. Linkage disequilibrium might explain the correlated functional status among segregating V segments, but an unknown experimental factor could not be excluded.

The cohort was made up of roughly 670 healthy bone marrow donors. Cohort members were all nominally healthy when sampled, although unrecorded immune exposures were likely present. The donor was CMV seropositive and belonged to the group of a few hundred seropositive cohort members. Every donor gave a peripheral blood sample, and the peripheral blood mononuclear cells from that sample were used for TCR beta sequencing. Genomic DNA was extracted from the blood cell samples with the Qiagen DNeasy Blood Extraction Kit. Library preparation used the immunoSEQ multiplex PCR assay. For the multiplex PCR, a mixture combining 60 forward primers for TCR Vbeta segments and 13 reverse primers for TCR Jbeta segments was used. The CDR3 region of rearranged TCR beta genes was amplified from genomic DNA by a multiplex PCR assay. The amplified TCR beta libraries were sequenced on the Illumina HiSeq System as 87-base-pair reads. The study's own analysis went as follows. Across the 500 to 700 repertoires, a later analysis counted about 81 million unique TCR beta chains, around 10 million of which were shared by at least two donors. Raw reads were error-corrected and collapsed into unique sequences by a nearest-neighbor algorithm in which closely related sequences were merged to remove PCR and sequencing errors. V, D and J gene segments were assigned by aligning CDR3 sequences to IMGT reference sequences. For a sequence to be retained, at least a six-nucleotide match to both a V gene segment and a J gene segment was required. A rearrangement was called productive if the CDR3 had no stop codons and remained in frame with V and J, and every other rearrangement was called non-productive. CDR3 was defined according to IMGT convention as the region running from the second conserved V-encoded cysteine to the conserved J-encoded phenylalanine. Sequences without an unambiguous match to a single V gene segment were excluded from the earlier analysis of a few hundred of the donors. An earlier analysis of just under 600 of the donors called V segments functional above 56.7% productive rearrangements and segregating when the between-donor standard deviation exceeded 5%. A statistical classification framework was developed to diagnose cytomegalovirus status using the catalog of TCR beta chain sequences. In a later analysis, V and J genes were assigned by comparing TCR nucleotide sequences against IMGT/GENE-DB human TR gene sequences. The TCRdist pipeline was used in a later analysis to assign CDR3 sequences and most-parsimonious VDJ recombination scenarios. A later analysis defined each TCR beta chain by its CDR3 amino acid sequence plus V-gene family, and excluded reads lacking a unique V-gene family. As a way to deal with suspected cross-contamination and a sequencing artifact, a later analysis dropped more than 500 nucleotide sequences that were highly shared and had low generation probability. For each public chain, a later analysis derived a clonal expansion index from normalized ranks of inferred template counts within each repertoire. In a later analysis, generation probabilities were computed with a VDJ recombination model fitted to out-of-frame rearrangements, and the resulting probabilities were checked against IGoR. A later analysis scored TCR-TCR, TCR-HLA and TCR-CMV co-occurrence with hypergeometric tests, applying a repertoire-size bias correction to TCR pairs. False discovery rates were estimated in a later analysis by permuting HLA or CMV assignments 20 times. A later analysis grouped co-occurring TCRs with DBSCAN, adding TCRdist sequence similarity when clustering within HLA-allele-positive subsets. Repertoires with fewer than 30,000 or more than 120,000 public chains were left out of co-occurrence clustering, as were a handful of repertoires with anomalous nucleotide sharing. Imported from immuneACCESS, the table was reduced by TCRdb to in-frame sequences with V and J called. These copies leave out some clones; in studies compared against another copy, an unresolved V gene accounts for under half, and the cause of the remainder is not known. D and trimming come from the DNA, and the V and J calls and clone size come from that table. The sample profile shows 150,000 to 200,000 clones; roughly 72% of them were found once. About 2% of the sample is taken by the ten largest.

CDR1 and CDR2 were assigned from the germline V gene as SGHDT and YYEEEE. The cysteine opens and the phenylalanine closes a CDR3 of 17 amino acids. Only the CDR3 part of the read is kept: 51 bases, read in frame from the first base. Trimming removed 6 bases from V and 5 bases from J; the gene matches leave 14 bases unexplained. On this clone itself: Its antigen has not been determined. No base qualities exist here, and no much larger clone lies one base off it.

The source is a woman aged 30 to 39 in good health and CMV-seropositive. Sequenced: PBMCs. Recombination connected TRBV5-6 to TRBJ2-1; 10 junctional bases match TRBD2. The nucleotide sequence reads TGTGCCAGCATGATTTCAGCGGGGGGGTACGTTGACAATGAGCAGTTCTTC. The resulting protein is CASMISAGGYVDNEQFF. The entire variable domain, with the stretches around the CDR3 drawn from the reference TRBV5-6 and TRBJ2-1 proteins, is DAGVTQSPTHLIKTRGQQVTLRCSPKSGHDTVSWYQQALGQGPQFIFQYYEEEERQRGNFPDRFSGHQFPNYSSELNVNALLLGDSALYLCASMISAGGYVDNEQFFGPGTRLTVL.